This TCR beta chain was profiled in a study of OX40 agonist ivuxolimab in advanced cancers. Turning to the study itself: Participants could have had prior anti-PD-1, anti-PD-L1 or anti-CTLA-4 therapy, and about 37% had some.

Produced via immunoSEQ multiplex PCR; TCRdb's table is partial and in-frame only. The top ten clones hold less than 0.2% of a sample with almost 85,000 clones, about 88% of them seen once. The CDR3 extends over 13 amino acids. Germline CDR1 SGHRS, CDR2 YFSETQ. J gave up 2 bases and V 3 bases, and 2 bases lay outside the gene matches. This clonotype was sampled from an adult with an advanced solid tumor such as melanoma, head and neck, liver or kidney cancer. The V call is TRBV5-1, the J call TRBJ2-7, with TRBD1 identical over 7 bases. This sample comprised CD4+ or CD8+ T cells sorted from blood, obtained in a trial of the OX40 agonist ivuxolimab. CDR3 in amino acids: CASSWDSTYEQYF. The CDR3 DNA reads as TGCGCCAGCAGCTGGGACAGCACCTACGAGCAGTACTTC.